Below are 22 T cell receptor beta chains sequenced from a single sample in a study of blood T cell repertoires in COVID-19. Sequencing used immunoSEQ multiplex PCR; TCRdb keeps in-frame clones, though not all of them. The sample has 200,000 or so clones, nearly 90% seen once. Sequencing was carried out using peripheral blood. The receptors derive from a man aged 45-65 years with COVID-19, enrolled during active disease.

The chain carries TRBV5-4 and TRBJ2-7; 14 bases are a match to TRBD2. This CDR3 contains 15 residues. Trimming took 7 bases from V and 3 from J; bases not matched to a gene: 6. Germline CDR1 reads SGHNT; CDR2 reads YYREEE (reference sequence). The CDR3 DNA is TGTGCCAGCGCTCTCGGGACTAGCGGGGGCTACGAGCAGTACTTC. It translates to CASALGTSGGYEQYF.

The chain combines TRBV19 with TRBJ2-1; TRBD2 matches 7 bases. V shed 4 bases, J shed 8 bases, and the junction held 5 bases outside the gene matches. The CDR3 is 13 residues long. The germline V gene has CDR1 LNHDA and CDR2 SQIVND (reference sequence). This CDR3 reads CASSRLAGYEQFF. The CDR3 DNA is TGTGCCAGTAGTAGACTAGCAGGATATGAGCAGTTCTTC.

The genes are TRBV4-2 and TRBJ2-5, with 10 bases lining up with TRBD2. The V segment lost 4 bases and the J segment 5 bases; nucleotides outside the gene matches: 7. This CDR3 contains 15 residues. The germline gives CDR1 LGHNA, CDR2 YNFKEQ. The CDR3 is CASSPESAGGETQYF. DNA of the CDR3: TGTGCCAGCAGCCCCGAGTCAGCGGGAGGGGAGACCCAGTACTTC.

The rearrangement uses TRBV3-1 (or the pseudogene TRBV3-2) and TRBJ2-5; 10 positions agree with TRBD2. From germline, CDR1 is LGHDT and CDR2 YNNKEL (reference sequence). The CDR3 is made up of 15 amino acids. J lost 5 bases, V lost 1 base, and 4 bases had no gene match. Here the CDR3 DNA reads TGTGCCAGCAGCCAAGTTGGGACTAGCGCCGAGACCCAGTACTTC. It yields the protein CASSQVGTSAETQYF.

J is TRBJ1-3 and V is TRBV11-2, with no clear D. The germline V gene has CDR1 SGHAT and CDR2 FQNNGV. This CDR3 spans 15 amino acids. V gave up 2 bases and J gave up 2 bases, with 10 bases separating them. CDR3 in amino acids: CASSLIWSAGNTIYF. The CDR3 bases are TGTGCCAGCAGCTTAATTTGGTCGGCTGGAAACACCATATATTTT.

The gene calls are TRBV5-4 and TRBJ2-1; a weak D match, TRBD1 (6 bases). Between the trimmed V and J ends, which lost 4 bases and 0 bases, there was a span of 8 bases. CDR1 and CDR2 (germline): SGHNT, YYREEE (reference sequence). The CDR3 covers 14 residues. CDR3 in amino acids: CASSTGSSYNEQFF. DNA for the CDR3: TGTGCCAGCAGCACAGGGTCCTCCTACAATGAGCAGTTCTTC.

The J gene is TRBJ1-2, the V gene TRBV7-9, with D perhaps matching TRBD1 (6 bases). Per the germline V gene, CDR1 is SEHNR and CDR2 is FQNEAQ (reference sequence). The CDR3 is made up of 15 amino acids. The V end was cut by 1 base, the J end by 5 bases, with 14 bases between. The CDR3, as DNA: TGTGCCAGCAGCTTAGAGGAGACAGGTCTTTATGGCTACACCTTC. Translation: CASSLEETGLYGYTF.

The genes are TRBV30 and TRBJ1-1, with D uncertain. The germline V and J ends were trimmed by 0 bases and 5 bases, with 10 bases remaining between them. The CDR3 contains 13 residues. Germline V lookup: CDR1 GTSNPN, CDR2 SVGIG (reference sequence). The chain's CDR3 is CAWSVASVTEAFF. The DNA for the CDR3 is TGTGCCTGGAGTGTAGCTTCTGTGACTGAAGCTTTCTTT. Full variable domain (missing parts from reference TRBV30 and TRBJ1-1): SQTIHQWPATLVQPVGSPLSLECTVEGTSNPNLYWYRQAAGRGLQLLFYSVGIGQISSEVPQNLSASRPQDRQFILSSKKLLLSDSGFYLCAWSVASVTEAFFGQGTRLTVV.

This clone appeared a single time. This chain joins TRBV5-8 and TRBJ2-1; possible D gene TRBD1, 5 bases. Germline V CDR1 and CDR2: SGHTS, YDEGEE. Trimming took off 3 bases at V and 8 bases at J, with 24 bases between the two ends. CDR3 length: 17 amino acids. DNA of the CDR3: TGTGCCAGCAGCTCCCCTTCTCAGGGCGTGGGTTTGGATGAGCAGTTCTTC. It is translated as CASSSPSQGVGLDEQFF.

The chain employs TRBV6-6 and TRBJ2-5, with TRBD2 identical over 10 bases. Germline values: CDR1 MNHNY, CDR2 SVGAGI (reference sequence). V lost 5 bases, J lost 3 bases, and 9 bases stayed unmatched. The CDR3 sequence is 16 residues long. CDR3 nucleotides: TGTGCCAGCAGTCGAGGACTAGCGGAGCTGAAAGAGACCCAGTACTTC. It specifies CASSRGLAELKETQYF.

V and J are TRBV7-9 and TRBJ1-1, with D unclear. V lost 0 bases and J 11 bases, leaving 10 bases between the germline ends. This CDR3 region has 12 residues. Germline assignment: CDR1 SEHNR and CDR2 FQNEAQ (reference sequence). The CDR3 DNA reads TGTGCCAGCAGCTTAGCCGAGGGATCGGCTTTCTTT. It is translated as CASSLAEGSAFF. Full variable domain (remainder filled in from reference TRBV7-9 and TRBJ1-1): DTGVSQNPRHKITKRGQNVTFRCDPISEHNRLYWYRQTLGQGPEFLTYFQNEAQLEKSRLLSDRFSAERPKGSFSTLEIQRTEQGDSAMYLCASSLAEGSAFFGQGTRLTVV.

The V call is TRBV6-5, the J call TRBJ2-5, with 7 bases aligning to TRBD1. V dropped 8 bases and J dropped 9; count of bases not matched to a gene: 15. The length of the CDR3 is 14 residues. CDR1 and CDR2 from the germline V gene are MNHEY and SVGAGI. CDR3 sequence reads: CASRPGTDTEAQYF. The CDR3 region has the DNA TGTGCCAGCCGCCCCGGGACAGATACTGAGGCCCAGTACTTC.

The V gene is TRBV5-1, the J gene TRBJ2-1; 7 nucleotides agree with TRBD2. There are 16 residues in the CDR3. Germline assignment: CDR1 SGHRS and CDR2 YFSETQ. Losses at the gene ends were 1 base for V and 1 base for J; bases not matched to a gene: 5. In DNA, the CDR3 is TGCGCCAGCAGCTTGCTGCGGGAGCCATCCTACAATGAGCAGTTCTTC. It specifies CASSLLREPSYNEQFF. Complete variable domain (other parts from reference TRBV5-1 and TRBJ2-1): KAGVTQTPRYLIKTRGQQVTLSCSPISGHRSVSWYQQTPGQGLQFLFEYFSETQRNKGNFPGRFSGRQFSNSRSEMNVSTLELGDSALYLCASSLLREPSYNEQFFGPGTRLTVL.

The chain employs TRBV29-1 and TRBJ2-7; 8 nucleotides align to TRBD1. This CDR3 is 14 amino acids long. CDR1 SQVTM and CDR2 ANQGSEA come from the germline V gene. J lost 2 bases, V lost 8 bases, and 11 bases had no gene match. The CDR3 DNA sequence: TGCAGCCCCGGAGGACAGGGAAACCCCTACGAGCAGTACTTC. The encoded protein is CSPGGQGNPYEQYF.

This chain uses TRBV27 with TRBJ2-1; 9 bases align to TRBD1. The V gene end was trimmed by 6 bases and the J gene end by 7 bases; junction bases not matched to a gene: 10. The CDR3 runs 15 residues. Germline lookup yields CDR1 MNHEY and CDR2 SMNVEV (reference sequence). The chain's CDR3 is CASRQPGQGKNEQFF. CDR3 nucleotide sequence: TGTGCCAGCAGACAACCGGGACAGGGAAAGAATGAGCAGTTCTTC.

This chain joins TRBV6-2 or TRBV6-3 and TRBJ2-1; D gene unclear. The CDR3 sequence is 16 residues long. Germline CDR1 reads MNHEY; CDR2 reads SVGEGT. V lost 4 bases, J lost 1 base, and 14 bases lay in between. CDR3 sequence reads: CASSFWATGSYNEQFF. Here the CDR3 DNA reads TGTGCCAGCAGTTTCTGGGCAACTGGATCCTACAATGAGCAGTTCTTC.

This chain links TRBV4-1 with TRBJ2-3; D is possibly TRBD2 (6 bases). There are 15 residues in the CDR3. CDR1 and CDR2 from the germline V gene are MGHRA and YSYEKL. V was trimmed by 3 bases and J by 4 bases, leaving 14 bases between them. The CDR3 reads CASSHGGKRSDTQYF. In DNA form, the CDR3 reads TGCGCCAGCAGCCACGGAGGGAAGCGTTCAGATACGCAGTATTTT.

This chain connects TRBV7-6 to TRBJ2-2; no firm D call. The length of the CDR3 is 14 residues. Trimming left V 5 bases short and J 4 bases short, with 11 bases between. The V gene's germline CDR1 is SGHVS and CDR2 FNYEAQ. For the CDR3, the DNA is TGTGCCAGCAGCCCAGAGGTCGGCACCGGGGAGCTGTTTTTT. Residues: CASSPEVGTGELFF.

This clone occurred once. The chain couples TRBV4-1 to TRBJ2-3; 8 nucleotides align to TRBD1. The CDR3 consists of 15 residues. Trimming took 0 bases from V and 1 from J; bases not matched to a gene: 0. The V gene's germline CDR1 is MGHRA and CDR2 YSYEKL. The CDR3 coding sequence is TGCGCCAGCAGCCAAGAGGGACAGGGCACAGATACGCAGTATTTT. Protein: CASSQEGQGTDTQYF.

The chain combines TRBV6-2 or TRBV6-3 with TRBJ2-3, with 10 bases matching TRBD2. CDR1 is MNHEY and CDR2 is SVGEGT in the germline V gene. The CDR3 sequence is 18 residues long. V gave up 2 bases and J gave up 0 bases; unmatched junction bases: 8. CDR3 sequence (DNA): TGTGCCAGCAGTTACGGGCTAGCGGGGGCCCTAAGCACAGATACGCAGTATTTT. Translation: CASSYGLAGALSTDTQYF.

The chain employs TRBV3-1 (or the pseudogene TRBV3-2) and TRBJ1-2; D is unresolved. V was clipped by 1 base and J by 8 bases, with 5 bases between them. CDR1 is LGHDT, CDR2 YNNKEL, per germline (reference sequence). The CDR3 has 11 amino acids. CDR3 protein: CASSQARGYTF. DNA of the CDR3: TGTGCCAGCAGCCAAGCTCGGGGCTACACCTTC.

This sequence joins TRBV11-2 and TRBJ2-3; unclear D gene. CDR1 is SGHAT, CDR2 FQNNGV, per germline. V dropped 1 base and J dropped 9 bases, with 17 bases sitting between them. This CDR3 has 15 amino acids. CDR3 loop: CASSLAQPGSETQYF. DNA for the CDR3: TGTGCCAGCAGCTTAGCACAACCGGGTAGTGAGACGCAGTATTTT.